This T cell receptor beta chain was retrieved from a study of identical twins. TCRdb re-derived calls from the 5' RACE reads in MiXCR, one entry per CDR3 protein. The data show roughly 1,500,000 distinct CDR3 sequences, with about 32% seen just once and 0.25% to 0.3% held by the top ten. The CDR3 has 13 residues. Germline V gives CDR1 MNHEY, CDR2 SMNVEV (reference sequence). The V end lost 4 bases, the J end lost 6 bases, and 10 bases lay between the germline ends. The TCR was taken from a newborn girl in good health. The chain combines TRBV27 with TRBJ1-5; TRBD1 is a possible D gene (6 bases). Sequencing was carried out using cord blood. CDR3 nucleotide sequence: TGTGCCAGCAGTTGGGGCAGGGGTCAGCCCCAGCATTTT. Translation gives CASSWGRGQPQHF.